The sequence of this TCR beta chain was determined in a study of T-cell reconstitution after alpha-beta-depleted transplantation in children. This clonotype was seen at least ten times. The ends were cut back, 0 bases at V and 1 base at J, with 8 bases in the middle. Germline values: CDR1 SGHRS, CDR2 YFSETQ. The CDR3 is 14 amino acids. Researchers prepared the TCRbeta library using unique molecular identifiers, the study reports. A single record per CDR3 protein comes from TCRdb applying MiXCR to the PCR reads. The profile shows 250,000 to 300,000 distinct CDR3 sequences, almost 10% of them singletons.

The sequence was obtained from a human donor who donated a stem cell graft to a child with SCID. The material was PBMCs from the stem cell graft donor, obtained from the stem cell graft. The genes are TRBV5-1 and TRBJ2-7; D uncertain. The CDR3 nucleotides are TGCGCCAGCAGCTTGGGGTTAGTATCCTACGAGCAGTACTTC. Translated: CASSLGLVSYEQYF.